This note documents a single T cell receptor (beta chain) sequence. Antigen specificity is unknown. Germline V lookup: CDR1 SEHNR, CDR2 FQNEAQ (reference sequence). The CDR3 covers 17 residues. The V gene end was trimmed by 3 bases and the J gene end by 5 bases; junction bases not matched to a gene: 7. This specimen comes from a study of CD8 T cells in ankylosing spondylitis. Regarding the study as a whole: A motif of eight highly homologous TCR beta variants was seen as apparently characteristic of ankylosing spondylitis blood.

Quantitative 5'-RACE with molecular barcodes generated TCR beta libraries. MiXCR was run by TCRdb on the 5' RACE reads, yielding one entry per CDR3 protein. The table includes around 91,000 distinct CDR3 sequences, around 8.5% detected once. This TCR was sampled from a male donor with ankylosing spondylitis. This chain connects TRBV7-9 to TRBJ2-5, with 15 bases that match TRBD2. Sequencing was done on a sample of blood, either unsorted or a sorted T cell fraction (not recorded which). CDR3 residues: CASSFGLAGGPGETQYF. The CDR3 DNA sequence: TGTGCCAGCAGCTTCGGACTAGCGGGAGGGCCGGGGGAGACCCAGTACTTC.